Below, 20 T cell receptor beta chains from the same sample are listed, as sequenced in a study of blood T cell repertoires in COVID-19. Assay: immunoSEQ multiplex PCR; the TCRdb copy retains only in-frame clones and omits some. The repertoire holds 14,000 to 15,000 clones, with about 86% as singletons. Sequenced material: peripheral blood. The receptors were gathered from a human donor in a cohort sampled during active COVID-19.

The chain is built from TRBV2 and TRBJ2-7, with D unresolved. V was shortened by 5 bases and J by 3 bases, with 5 bases between the two germline ends. Per the germline V gene, CDR1 is SNHLY and CDR2 is FYNNEI. The CDR3 runs to 11 residues. CDR3 nucleotide sequence: TGTGCCAGCAGTCCATTCTACGAGCAGTACTTC. This gives the protein CASSPFYEQYF.

The chain carries TRBV6-6 and TRBJ2-7, with TRBD2 matching over 9 bases. Germline lookup yields CDR1 MNHNY and CDR2 SVGAGI (reference sequence). With V trimmed by 4 bases and J by 3 bases, 7 bases remained unmatched. The CDR3 is 15 amino acids. The CDR3 here is CASSLGRGGVYEQYF. The CDR3 DNA follows: TGTGCCAGCAGTTTAGGGCGGGGGGGAGTCTACGAGCAGTACTTC.

The chain recombines TRBV3-1 (or the pseudogene TRBV3-2) with TRBJ1-2, with 8 bases matching TRBD1. The germline gives CDR1 LGHDT, CDR2 YNNKEL (reference sequence). This CDR3 region has 14 residues. Unmatched junction bases numbered 2, after V lost 5 bases and J lost 0 bases. CDR3 amino acids: CASSLDRANYGYTF. CDR3 bases: TGTGCCAGCAGCTTGGACAGGGCTAACTATGGCTACACCTTC.

This clone was found a few times. V is TRBV6-5 and J is TRBJ1-3; no clear D gene. CDR1 is MNHEY and CDR2 is SVGAGI in the germline V gene. V was clipped by 7 bases and J by 2 bases, with 12 bases between them. The CDR3 covers 14 residues. The CDR3, as DNA: TGTGCCAGCACCCCTGGAGGCCCTGGAAACACCATATATTTT. It specifies CASTPGGPGNTIYF.

The chain combines TRBV6-6 with TRBJ2-5; 8 bases map to TRBD2. The CDR3 extends over 14 amino acids. The V gene end was trimmed by 6 bases and the J gene end by 4 bases; junction bases not matched to a gene: 7. Per germline, CDR1 MNHNY and CDR2 SVGAGI (reference sequence). The CDR3: CASRGGGQGETQYF. The CDR3 region has the DNA TGTGCCAGCAGGGGCGGGGGGCAAGGAGAGACCCAGTACTTC.

This sequence joins TRBV5-1 and TRBJ2-2; perhaps TRBD1 as D (6 bases). Trimming removed 7 bases at V and 4 bases at J, with 17 bases between. The germline CDR1 and CDR2 sequences are SGHRS and YFSETQ. This CDR3 contains 15 residues. CDR3 sequence: CASSAGDVGTGELFF. The CDR3 nucleotides read TGCGCCAGCTCCGCAGGGGACGTCGGCACCGGGGAGCTGTTTTTT.

The V and J genes are TRBV5-1 and TRBJ2-2; D is perhaps TRBD2 (6 bases). From germline, CDR1 is SGHRS and CDR2 YFSETQ. The CDR3 covers 14 residues. The V end lost 5 bases, the J end lost 3 bases, and 11 bases lay between the germline ends. CDR3 in amino acids: CASRPGLHTGELFF. The CDR3 DNA reads TGCGCCAGCAGGCCGGGACTTCACACCGGGGAGCTGTTTTTT.

The V gene is TRBV27, the J gene TRBJ1-5; possibly TRBD1 for D (6 bases). V was shortened by 6 bases and J by 0 bases, with 12 bases between the two germline ends. CDR3 length: 15 residues. The germline CDR1 and CDR2 sequences are MNHEY and SMNVEV (reference sequence). The CDR3 region has the DNA TGTGCCAGCAGACTCACAGGGTTTAGCAATCAGCCCCAGCATTTT. Protein: CASRLTGFSNQPQHF.

J is TRBJ2-1 and V is TRBV29-1; TRBD2 aligns across 9 bases. The J segment lost 0 bases and the V segment lost 3 bases, leaving 3 bases of the junction unmatched. The germline V gene encodes CDR1 SQVTM and CDR2 ANQGSEA. The length of the CDR3 is 15 residues. The CDR3 region is CSVDSGGLSYNEQFF. CDR3 DNA sequence: TGCAGCGTTGATAGCGGGGGACTCTCCTACAATGAGCAGTTCTTC.

This clone was counted once. The gene calls are TRBV6-2 or TRBV6-3 and TRBJ2-7; D is uncertain. In germline, CDR1 is MNHEY, CDR2 SVGEGT. The CDR3 is 11 residues long. V was pared by 6 bases and J by 6 bases, with 9 bases between. The CDR3 nucleotides are TGTGCCAGCAGCCCCTCCGTCGAGCAGTACTTC. Residues: CASSPSVEQYF.

The chain links TRBV6-5 to TRBJ1-3, with 7 bases that match TRBD1. The length of the CDR3 is 15 residues. Germline V CDR1 and CDR2: MNHEY, SVGAGI. Trimming at V came to 6 bases and at J to 0 bases, leaving 5 bases not matched to a gene. CDR3 amino acids: CASSPTGYSGNTIYF. The CDR3 nucleotides read TGTGCCAGCAGCCCGACAGGGTACTCTGGAAACACCATATATTTT.

This chain links TRBV10-3 with TRBJ2-2, with TRBD1 matching 11 bases. The CDR3 is 15 residues long. Losses at the gene ends were 9 bases for V and 5 bases for J; bases not matched to a gene: 8. Germline V gene sequence: CDR1 ENHRY, CDR2 SYGVKD. The chain's CDR3 is CAIDMGQGETGELFF. CDR3 DNA: TGTGCCATAGACATGGGACAGGGGGAAACCGGGGAGCTGTTTTTT.

The gene calls are TRBV15 and TRBJ1-1, with TRBD1 matching over 7 bases. The CDR3 consists of 14 residues. Per germline, CDR1 LNHNV and CDR2 YYDKDF (reference sequence). The trim removed 5 bases at V and 4 bases at J, leaving 7 bases unmatched. The CDR3 is CATSVRQGSTEAFF. CDR3 nucleotide sequence: TGTGCCACCAGCGTACGACAGGGATCCACTGAAGCTTTCTTT. The full variable domain, its missing parts supplied by reference TRBV15 and TRBJ1-1, is DAMVIQNPRYQVTQFGKPVTLSCSQTLNHNVMYWYQQKSSQAPKLLFHYYDKDFNNEADTPDNFQSRRPNTSFCFLDIRSPGLGDTAMYLCATSVRQGSTEAFFGQGTRLTVV.

The chain has TRBV9 and TRBJ1-1; D is possibly TRBD1 (6 bases). CDR3 length: 15 amino acids. From germline, CDR1 is SGDLS and CDR2 YYNGEE. Trimming took 4 bases from V and 5 from J, leaving 18 bases between them. CDR3 protein: CASSHVAGARTEAFF. DNA for the CDR3: TGTGCCAGCAGCCACGTTGCGGGGGCGAGAACTGAAGCTTTCTTT.

V usage is TRBV4-3 and J usage is TRBJ1-4; 7 bases align to TRBD1. The CDR3 has 15 residues. CDR1 LGHNA and CDR2 YSLEER come from the germline V gene. With 4 bases clipped from V and 8 bases from J, the junction kept 10 bases outside the gene matches. The CDR3 here is CASSREGALGEKLFF. For the CDR3, the DNA is TGCGCCAGCAGCCGAGAGGGGGCGTTGGGCGAAAAACTGTTTTTT.

This clone occurred a few times. J is TRBJ1-2 and V is TRBV10-3, with D hard to call. The germline V gene encodes CDR1 ENHRY and CDR2 SYGVKD. With 4 bases removed from V and 6 bases from J, the gap between germline ends came to 9 bases. The CDR3 runs to 12 residues. The CDR3 loop is CAISGGPHGYTF. For the CDR3, the DNA is TGTGCCATCAGTGGAGGGCCCCATGGCTACACCTTC.

About this clone itself: Relative to the germline gene, one junction end is altered; a read error may explain this. The chain carries TRBV12-3 or TRBV12-4 and TRBJ2-1, with TRBD1 matching 12 bases. The CDR3 extends over 12 amino acids. The CDR3 DNA sequence: TGTGCCAGCCGGGGACAGGGGGCAATGGAGGTCTTC. This codes for CASRGQGAMEVF.

V usage is TRBV9 and J usage is TRBJ1-2, with 7 bases fitting TRBD1. Germline V gene lookup returns CDR1 SGDLS and CDR2 YYNGEE. V shed 0 bases and J 2 bases; nucleotides not matched to a gene: 7. This CDR3 contains 16 residues. The CDR3 sequence: CASSVAHWDSNYGYTF. Written as DNA, the CDR3 is TGTGCCAGCAGCGTAGCGCACTGGGACAGCAACTATGGCTACACCTTC.

This clone was seen once. The rearrangement uses TRBV3-1 (or the pseudogene TRBV3-2) and TRBJ1-5; 9 positions match TRBD1. V shed 3 bases and J 9 bases; nucleotides not matched to a gene: 3. Germline V gene sequence: CDR1 LGHDT, CDR2 YNNKEL (reference sequence). The length of the CDR3 is 13 residues. CDR3 residues: CASSHPDRGPQHF. DNA of the CDR3: TGTGCCAGCAGCCACCCGGACAGGGGGCCCCAGCATTTT.

The gene calls are TRBV2 and TRBJ1-1; D unclear. Germline lookup yields CDR1 SNHLY and CDR2 FYNNEI. The ends were cut back, 4 bases at V and 5 bases at J, with 8 bases in the middle. This CDR3 comprises 12 residues. This chain's CDR3 is CASSGSGTEAFF. CDR3 bases: TGTGCCAGCAGTGGCTCCGGGACTGAAGCTTTCTTT.